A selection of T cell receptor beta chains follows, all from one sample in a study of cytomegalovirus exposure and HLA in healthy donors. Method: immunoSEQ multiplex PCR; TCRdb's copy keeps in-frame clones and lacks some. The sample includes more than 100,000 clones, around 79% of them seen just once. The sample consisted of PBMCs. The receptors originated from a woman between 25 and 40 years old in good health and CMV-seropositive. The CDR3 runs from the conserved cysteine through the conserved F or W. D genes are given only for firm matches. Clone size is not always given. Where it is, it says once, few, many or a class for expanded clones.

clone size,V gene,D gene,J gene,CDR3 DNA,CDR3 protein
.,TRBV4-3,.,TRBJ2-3,TGCGCCAGCAGCCAAGATATCAGCACAGATACGCAGTATTTT,CASSQDISTDTQYF
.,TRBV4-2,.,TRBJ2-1,TGTGCCAGCAGCCAAGCAAAGGTCGGACTGGCCTTTGAGCAGTTCTTC,CASSQAKVGLAFEQFF
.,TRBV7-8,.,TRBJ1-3,TGTGCCAGCAGCGTAGGACTCAGAAACACCATATATTTT,CASSVGLRNTIYF
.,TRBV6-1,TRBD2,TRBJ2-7,TGTGCCAGCAGGCTGACTAGCGGGGGGCCCGAGCAGTACTTC,CASRLTSGGPEQYF
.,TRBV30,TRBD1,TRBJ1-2,TGTGCCTGGAGGGGACAGGGGGGCTCCGATGGCTACACCTTC,CAWRGQGGSDGYTF
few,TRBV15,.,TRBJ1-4,TGTGCCACCGAAAGTCAGGGGACTAATGAAAAACTGTTTTTT,CATESQGTNEKLFF
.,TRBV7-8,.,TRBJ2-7,TGTGCCAGCAGCTTAGCCGGGGAGATCTACGAGCAGTACTTC,CASSLAGEIYEQYF
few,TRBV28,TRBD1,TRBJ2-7,TGTGCCAGCAGTCTCACAGGGGGTCAGTCCTACGAGCAGTACTTC,CASSLTGGQSYEQYF
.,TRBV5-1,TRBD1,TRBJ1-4,TGCGCCAGCAGCTTGGGGGACGCAGGGGGCCTGGAAAAACTGTTTTTT,CASSLGDAGGLEKLFF
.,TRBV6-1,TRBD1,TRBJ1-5,TGTGCCAGCAGTGCACCGGGACAGGTCCTTTTAAGCAATCAGCCCCAGCATTTT,CASSAPGQVLLSNQPQHF
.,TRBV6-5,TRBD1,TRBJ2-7,TGTGCCAGCAGCCGACAGGGTATCTACGAGCAGTACTTC,CASSRQGIYEQYF
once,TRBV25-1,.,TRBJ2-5,TGTGCCAGCAGTGAATTTGTCGGCCAGGGGATGGAGACCCAGTACTTC,CASSEFVGQGMETQYF
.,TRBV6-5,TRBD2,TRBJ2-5,TGTGCCAGCAGTTCAAGCGGGGTAGGACAAGAGACCCAGTACTTC,CASSSSGVGQETQYF
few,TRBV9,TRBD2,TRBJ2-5,TGTGCCAGCAGCCTCGCCGGGGGGGCCGGGACCCAGTACTTC,CASSLAGGAGTQYF
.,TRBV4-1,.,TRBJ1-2,TGCGCCAGCAGCCAAGGAGCCGCGGATAGGATAGGCTACACCTTC,CASSQGAADRIGYTF
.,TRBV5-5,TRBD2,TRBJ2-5,TGTGCCAGCAGCTTGGGGGCGACAGCGGGGGTTCAAGAGACCCAGTACTTC,CASSLGATAGVQETQYF
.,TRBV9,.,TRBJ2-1,TGTGCCAGCAGCGAGTGGCTGGGGGGTAACAATGAGCAGTTCTTC,CASSEWLGGNNEQFF
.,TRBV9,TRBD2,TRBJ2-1,TGTGCCAGCAGCGTAGGCGGGGGGGCGGGCAATGAGCAGTTCTTC,CASSVGGGAGNEQFF
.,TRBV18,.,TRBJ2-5,TGTGCCAGCTCACCACGCTCGGTCCAAGAGACCCAGTACTTC,CASSPRSVQETQYF
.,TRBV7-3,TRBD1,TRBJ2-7,TGTGCCAGCAGCGCGGACAGGGGCAGCGAGCAGTACTTC,CASSADRGSEQYF
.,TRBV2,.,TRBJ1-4,TGTGCCAGCAGTGAACGTCAGGTTAATGAAAAACTGTTTTTT,CASSERQVNEKLFF
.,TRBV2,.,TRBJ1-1,TGTGCCAGCAGTGTAGGACAGATGAACACTGAAGCTTTCTTT,CASSVGQMNTEAFF
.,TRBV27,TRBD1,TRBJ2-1,TGTGCCAGCAGTTTATGGGGGACAGGGGGCGGGAATGAGCAGTTCTTC,CASSLWGTGGGNEQFF
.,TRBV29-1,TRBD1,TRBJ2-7,TGCAGCGTTCTGACAGGGGGCTACGAGCAGTACTTC,CSVLTGGYEQYF
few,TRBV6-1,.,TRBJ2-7,TGTGCCAGCAGTGAAGCGGACAGTTTGAGGTCCTACGAGCAGTACTTC,CASSEADSLRSYEQYF
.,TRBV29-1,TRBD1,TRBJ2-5,TGCAGCGTAGCCGGGACAGGGGTCCGGGAGACCCAGTACTTC,CSVAGTGVRETQYF